The 27 T cell receptor beta chains below all came from one sample that was sequenced in a study of human T cells and chemical hapten exposure. TCRdb re-called the RACE reads with MiXCR, one entry per CDR3 protein. The top ten clones hold roughly 9.1% of a sample with approximately 34,000 distinct CDR3 sequences, 5.5% to 7.5% of them seen once. Time point of the sample: patch test 1, 2 weeks after DPC sensitization. The treatment here: therapeutic diphenylcyclopropenone sensitization with weekly scalp DPC. Unfractionated whole blood yielded the extracted total RNA. Sample: whole blood, taken in connection with sensitization to the hapten diphenylcyclopropenone (DPC). These receptors were collected from a woman between 25 and 40 years old with alopecia areata. Some clones in this sample may be carry-over from other donors' samples.

This clonotype has ten or more counts. The rearrangement uses TRBV12-3 or TRBV12-4 and TRBJ1-4, with a weak D call TRBD1 (6 bases). Between the trimmed V and J ends, which lost 2 bases and 0 bases, there was a span of 10 bases. This CDR3 is built from 16 residues. The CDR3 bases are TGTGCCAGCAGTTTATTGGGGGACACAACTAATGAAAAACTGTTTTTT. This translates into CASSLLGDTTNEKLFF.

The V call is TRBV9, the J call TRBJ2-3; possible D gene TRBD2, 5 bases. Germline V gene sequence: CDR1 SGDLS, CDR2 YYNGEE. The CDR3 spans 15 residues. Trimming took 2 bases from V and 5 from J, leaving 15 bases between them. The CDR3 reads CASSVGGEGGDTQYF. For the CDR3, the DNA is TGTGCCAGCAGCGTCGGCGGAGAAGGAGGAGATACGCAGTATTTT.

Many counts were recorded for this clonotype. This sequence joins TRBV28 and TRBJ2-7; D not resolved. Trimming pared 6 bases from V and 3 bases from J, leaving 9 bases between. Germline CDR1 and CDR2: MDHEN and SYDVKM. The CDR3 has 12 amino acids. The CDR3 nucleotides read TGTGCCAGCAGCTCAAGACGCTACGAGCAGTACTTC. Its translation is CASSSRRYEQYF.

This clonotype was observed a few times. This rearrangement joins TRBV12-3 or TRBV12-4 to TRBJ2-7, with 7 bases fitting TRBD1. There are 14 residues in the CDR3. J gave up 5 bases and V 5 bases, and 9 bases lay outside the gene matches. In DNA form, the CDR3 reads TGTGCCAGCAGTCCCAGACAGGGTATCGACGAGCAGTACTTC. Its protein product is CASSPRQGIDEQYF.

This clonotype was detected ten times or more. This sequence joins TRBV12-3 or TRBV12-4 and TRBJ1-5; TRBD1 might be the D (6 bases). The CDR3 runs to 15 residues. V was clipped by 6 bases and J by 2 bases, with 14 bases between them. This CDR3 is CASSRVGGGNQPQHF. CDR3 DNA: TGTGCCAGCAGCCGGGTAGGGGGGGGCAATCAGCCCCAGCATTTT.

The chain links TRBV12-3 or TRBV12-4 to TRBJ2-7; 7 nucleotides agree with TRBD1. J lost 6 bases, V lost 6 bases, and 5 bases had no gene match. This CDR3 is built from 12 residues. This CDR3 is CASSSTGLEQYF. For the CDR3, the DNA is TGTGCCAGCAGCTCGACAGGGCTCGAGCAGTACTTC.

This clonotype was detected only a few times. J is TRBJ1-6 and V is TRBV3-1; TRBD1 might be the D (6 bases). Trimming cost V 4 bases and J 10 bases, with 14 bases left between them. Germline-derived CDR1 and CDR2 are LGHDT and YNNKEL (reference sequence). This CDR3 comprises 14 residues. The CDR3 bases are TGTGCCAGCAGCCGAACAGGGCTAGGGTCACCCCTCCACTTT. Protein product: CASSRTGLGSPLHF.

This clonotype was counted ten times or more. This chain connects TRBV11-2 to TRBJ1-1; D gene ambiguous. The V end was cut by 3 bases, the J end by 4 bases, with 3 bases between. Germline V gives CDR1 SGHAT, CDR2 FQNNGV. The CDR3 contains 11 residues. CDR3 coding DNA: TGTGCCAGCAGCTTGAGCACTGAAGCTTTCTTT. This sequence encodes CASSLSTEAFF.

In its sample, this clonotype was seen a few times. The chain links TRBV2 to TRBJ1-5, with D perhaps TRBD1 (5 bases). This CDR3 region has 13 residues. Trimming stripped 9 bases from V and 0 bases from J, with 9 bases between. CDR1 and CDR2 from the germline V gene are SNHLY and FYNNEI. As DNA, the CDR3 is TGTGCCAGTAGACAGTATAGCAATCAGCCCCAGCATTTT. This encodes CASRQYSNQPQHF. The whole variable domain, filled in from reference TRBV2 and TRBJ1-5, reads EPEVTQTPSHQVTQMGQEVILRCVPISNHLYFYWYRQILGQKVEFLVSFYNNEISEKSEIFDDQFSVERPDGSNFTLKIRSTKLEDSAMYFCASRQYSNQPQHFGDGTRLSIL.

This clonotype was seen many times. The rearrangement uses TRBV11-2 and TRBJ2-7; D is uncertain. This CDR3 is 14 amino acids long. Trimming left V 0 bases short and J 4 bases short, with 10 bases between. Germline V lookup: CDR1 SGHAT, CDR2 FQNNGV. CDR3 in amino acids: CASSLDPQVYEQYF. CDR3 in DNA: TGTGCCAGCAGCTTAGATCCCCAGGTTTACGAGCAGTACTTC.

The J gene is TRBJ1-6, the V gene TRBV30; 9 nucleotides align to TRBD1. Germline V gene sequence: CDR1 GTSNPN, CDR2 SVGIG (reference sequence). The ends lost 5 bases at V and 7 bases at J; junction bases unmatched: 6. This CDR3 region has 14 residues. CDR3 nucleotide sequence: TGTGCCTGGTCCACCGGGACAGGGAATTCACCCCTCCACTTT. The encoded protein is CAWSTGTGNSPLHF.

This clonotype was observed at least ten times. The rearrangement uses TRBV5-1 and TRBJ2-4, with 11 bases fitting TRBD2. Trimming took 4 bases from V and 14 from J; bases not matched to a gene: 20. This CDR3 comprises 17 residues. Looked up from germline, CDR1 is SGHRS and CDR2 is YFSETQ. For the CDR3, the DNA is TGCGCCAGCAGCCCGGTAGTAGCGGGGGGGCGGGCGAAAGTTGAGTACTTC. Translation gives CASSPVVAGGRAKVEYF.

The rearrangement links TRBV6-1 to TRBJ2-3; 10 nucleotides align to TRBD2. The V and J ends lost 0 bases and 4 bases, in that order; junction bases with no gene match: 1. Germline V gene lookup returns CDR1 MNHNS and CDR2 SASEGT. This CDR3 spans 15 amino acids. CDR3 sequence (DNA): TGTGCCAGCAGTGAAGCTAGCGGGGGGCCAGATACGCAGTATTTT. This translates into CASSEASGGPDTQYF.

This clonotype was seen at least ten times. The chain recombines TRBV20-1 with TRBJ2-1, with D possibly being TRBD2 (6 bases). Trimming took 6 bases from V and 0 from J, leaving 12 bases between them. CDR1 and CDR2 (germline): DFQATT, SNEGSKA (reference sequence). This CDR3 spans 14 amino acids. The CDR3 DNA is TGCAGTGCGACGGGAGTCGCCTCCTACAATGAGCAGTTCTTC. Protein product: CSATGVASYNEQFF.

This clonotype has a count of ten or more. V gene TRBV6-1 combines with J gene TRBJ2-7; D call uncertain. Germline V gene lookup returns CDR1 MNHNS and CDR2 SASEGT. Trimming shortened V by 2 bases and J by 6 bases, and 14 bases separated the two germline ends. The CDR3 contains 14 residues. The CDR3 coding sequence is TGTGCCAGCAGTGAAATTTTTGTGGCTGGCGAGCAGTACTTC. Its translation is CASSEIFVAGEQYF.

CDR3 loop: CASSFTGISLSGANVLTF. CDR3 nucleotides: TGTGCCAGCAGCTTCACAGGGATCAGCCTCTCTGGGGCCAACGTCCTGACTTTC. The chain recombines TRBV11-2 with TRBJ2-6, with D possibly being TRBD1 (6 bases). This CDR3 spans 18 amino acids. V gave up 3 bases and J gave up 0 bases, with 15 bases separating them. The V gene's germline CDR1 is SGHAT and CDR2 FQNNGV.

This clonotype has just a few counts. The chain carries TRBV15 and TRBJ1-5; D is unclear. Germline V gene data show CDR1 as LNHNV and CDR2 as YYDKDF (reference sequence). Trimming removed 3 bases from V and 6 bases from J, with 15 bases in between. The CDR3 has 15 residues. The CDR3, as DNA: TGTGCCACCAGCAGCGATAGTCGGAGGACTCAGCCCCAGCATTTT. Translation: CATSSDSRRTQPQHF.

This clonotype was counted at least ten times. This sequence joins TRBV20-1 and TRBJ2-1; 13 nucleotides align to TRBD2. CDR1 DFQATT and CDR2 SNEGSKA come from the germline V gene (reference sequence). The CDR3 runs to 16 residues. V lost 3 bases, J lost 4 bases, and 6 bases stayed unmatched. This CDR3 reads CSARGTSGEVYNEQFF. The DNA of the CDR3 is TGCAGTGCTAGGGGGACTAGCGGGGAAGTGTACAATGAGCAGTTCTTC.

The chain uses TRBV7-3 and TRBJ2-3, with no clear D. The CDR3 length is 15 residues. Trimming stripped 1 base from V and 0 bases from J, with 8 bases between. Germline CDR1 and CDR2: SGHTA and FQGTGA. The CDR3 spells CASSLMPASTDTQYF. The CDR3 DNA reads TGTGCCAGCAGCTTAATGCCCGCTAGCACAGATACGCAGTATTTT.

The table lists this clonotype with many counts. The chain uses TRBV6-4 and TRBJ1-2, with TRBD1 matching 7 bases. The CDR3 totals 15 residues. Looked up from germline, CDR1 is MRHNA and CDR2 is SNTAGT. After removal of 4 bases from V and 0 bases from J, the junction contained 5 bases not matched to a gene. The CDR3 coding sequence is TGTGCCAGCAGTGGACAGGGATACTCTAACTATGGCTACACCTTC. This codes for CASSGQGYSNYGYTF.

This clonotype was seen more than once but under ten times. The chain recombines TRBV12-3 or TRBV12-4 with TRBJ1-1, with D hard to call. Between the trimmed V and J ends, which lost 6 bases and 10 bases, there was a span of 15 bases. CDR3 length: 12 amino acids. CDR3 amino acids: CASSLPRGGAFF. The CDR3 DNA sequence: TGTGCCAGCAGCCTCCCACGCGGCGGAGCTTTCTTT.

This clonotype was seen many times. This sequence joins TRBV12-3 or TRBV12-4 and TRBJ2-1; the match to TRBD2 covers 12 bases. The CDR3 sequence is 19 residues long. Losses at the gene ends were 5 bases for V and 9 bases for J; bases not matched to a gene: 20. CDR3 sequence (DNA): TGTGCCAGCAGTCCAGACAGTAAGACTAGCGGGGGCCTCGTCGGTGAGCAGTTCTTC. Encoded protein: CASSPDSKTSGGLVGEQFF.

This chain joins TRBV12-3 or TRBV12-4 and TRBJ2-2; D is unclear. The CDR3 runs 12 residues. V was pared by 4 bases and J by 9 bases, with 9 bases between. CDR3 coding DNA: TGTGCCAGCAGTTCTGCGGTCCGGGAGCTGTTTTTT. Protein: CASSSAVRELFF.

The rearrangement links TRBV27 to TRBJ1-1; D gene uncertain. V gave up 6 bases and J gave up 5 bases, with 22 bases separating them. The CDR3 covers 16 residues. Looked up from germline, CDR1 is MNHEY and CDR2 is SMNVEV (reference sequence). The DNA of the CDR3 is TGTGCCAGCAGGACCGCGAGATCCTATCCGAGAACTGAAGCTTTCTTT. It specifies CASRTARSYPRTEAFF.

This clonotype has only a few counts. The V and J genes are TRBV7-2 and TRBJ2-3; 10 nucleotides line up with TRBD2. CDR3 length: 17 amino acids. The germline gives CDR1 SGHTA, CDR2 FQGNSA. Germline trimming cut 5 bases from V and 9 bases from J; bases unmatched to any gene: 17. CDR3 DNA sequence: TGTGCCAGCAGCCCACGCGGGACTAGCGTAAAACGAGGCACGCAGTATTTT. It codes for CASSPRGTSVKRGTQYF.

The rearrangement joins TRBV24-1 to TRBJ1-5; D unclear. The CDR3 covers 15 residues. V was shortened by 9 bases and J by 0 bases, with 14 bases between the two germline ends. The germline gives CDR1 KGHDR, CDR2 SFDVKD. The CDR3 bases are TGTGCCACCCTACAAGGCGGAGTTAGCAATCAGCCCCAGCATTTT. Encoded protein: CATLQGGVSNQPQHF.

This clonotype has just a few counts. The rearrangement uses TRBV20-1 and TRBJ2-7, with TRBD2 as a possible D gene (6 bases). Germline values: CDR1 DFQATT, CDR2 SNEGSKA (reference sequence). This CDR3 spans 14 amino acids. V was shortened by 2 bases and J by 5 bases, with 16 bases between the two germline ends. The CDR3 DNA sequence: TGCAGTGCTAGAAAGCAGGATCGGGGGAACGAGCAGTACTTC. It is translated as CSARKQDRGNEQYF.